The rows below give T cell receptor beta chains drawn from one sample of a study of beta chain features in type 1 diabetes. The data were produced by immunoSEQ multiplex PCR, yet TCRdb's version contains in-frame clones alone and is incomplete. Here the sample spans approximately 130,000 clones, roughly 17% being singletons. The specimen sequenced was central memory CD4+ T cells from blood. The source is a man in his late teens or twenties with type 1 diabetes. Each CDR3 is given with its conserved first and last residue. Each record gives: J gene, V gene, D gene, clone size, CDR3 DNA, CDR3 protein. The D gene is left open where the match is weak. The listing skips clone size in some rows; elsewhere it reads once, few, many or a size class.

j_gene: TRBJ2-3
v_gene: TRBV25-1
d_gene: .
abundance: few
CDR3nt: TGTGCCAGCAGACGCACAGGCACAGATACGCAGTATTTT
CDR3aa: CASRRTGTDTQYF

j_gene: TRBJ2-3
v_gene: TRBV10-3
d_gene: .
abundance: few
CDR3nt: TGTGCCATCAGGAACCCCGCAGATACGCAGTATTTT
CDR3aa: CAIRNPADTQYF

j_gene: TRBJ2-2
v_gene: TRBV5-4
d_gene: .
abundance: .
CDR3nt: TGTGCCAGCAGTCCCAACACCTCCCTGGGGACCGGGGAGCTGTTTTTT
CDR3aa: CASSPNTSLGTGELFF

j_gene: TRBJ2-5
v_gene: TRBV4-2
d_gene: .
abundance: few
CDR3nt: TGTGCCAGCAGCCAAGTATCGGGAGACCAAGAGACCCAGTACTTC
CDR3aa: CASSQVSGDQETQYF

j_gene: TRBJ2-7
v_gene: TRBV10-2
d_gene: TRBD2
abundance: .
CDR3nt: TGCGCCAGCCAGCGGGAGGGTCTCGAGCAGTACTTC
CDR3aa: CASQREGLEQYF

j_gene: TRBJ2-7
v_gene: TRBV6-5
d_gene: TRBD2
abundance: .
CDR3nt: TGTGCCAGCAGTTACTCGATACTAGCGGGGTCCTACGAGCAGTACTTC
CDR3aa: CASSYSILAGSYEQYF

j_gene: TRBJ1-1
v_gene: TRBV6-5
d_gene: TRBD1
abundance: .
CDR3nt: TGTGCCAGTCGGGACAGACAAAGGAACACTGAAGCTTTCTTT
CDR3aa: CASRDRQRNTEAFF

j_gene: TRBJ2-5
v_gene: TRBV30
d_gene: TRBD2
abundance: .
CDR3nt: TGTGCCTGGAGTGTAGGCGGGACTAGCGGGGGTGAGACCCAGTACTTC
CDR3aa: CAWSVGGTSGGETQYF

j_gene: TRBJ2-3
v_gene: TRBV30
d_gene: TRBD2
abundance: .
CDR3nt: TGTGCCTGGAGGGTACTAGGTAGCGGGGACACAGATACGCAGTATTTT
CDR3aa: CAWRVLGSGDTDTQYF

j_gene: TRBJ2-2
v_gene: TRBV29-1
d_gene: .
abundance: few
CDR3nt: TGCAGCGTTGAGGGGACAACGGACACCGGGGAGCTGTTTTTT
CDR3aa: CSVEGTTDTGELFF

j_gene: TRBJ2-5
v_gene: TRBV2
d_gene: .
abundance: .
CDR3nt: TGTGCCAGTTCCGGGACTGGAGAGACCCAGTACTTC
CDR3aa: CASSGTGETQYF

j_gene: TRBJ1-2
v_gene: TRBV7-9
d_gene: TRBD1
abundance: few
CDR3nt: TGTGCCAGCAGCCTATGGGACAGGGGTTCCTATGGCTACACCTTC
CDR3aa: CASSLWDRGSYGYTF

j_gene: TRBJ1-1
v_gene: TRBV18
d_gene: .
abundance: .
CDR3nt: TGTGCCAGCTCCATAGCGAACACTGAAGCTTTCTTT
CDR3aa: CASSIANTEAFF

j_gene: TRBJ2-1
v_gene: TRBV7-6
d_gene: .
abundance: .
CDR3nt: TGTGCCAGCAGCTTAGCGCGGGACTATGAGCAGTTCTTC
CDR3aa: CASSLARDYEQFF

j_gene: TRBJ2-1
v_gene: TRBV7-2
d_gene: TRBD2
abundance: few
CDR3nt: TGTGCCAGCAGCCCCGACAGCGGGGGGTGGAACAATGAGCAGTTCTTC
CDR3aa: CASSPDSGGWNNEQFF

j_gene: TRBJ2-3
v_gene: TRBV4-2
d_gene: .
abundance: .
CDR3nt: TGTGCCAGCAGCCAAGACATTTCTAGCACAGATACGCAGTATTTT
CDR3aa: CASSQDISSTDTQYF

j_gene: TRBJ1-5
v_gene: TRBV10-2
d_gene: .
abundance: .
CDR3nt: TGCGCCAGCAGTGAAGGGAGCAGGAGCAATCAGCCCCAGCATTTT
CDR3aa: CASSEGSRSNQPQHF

j_gene: TRBJ2-1
v_gene: TRBV25-1
d_gene: .
abundance: .
CDR3nt: TGTGCCAGCAGTGAATTTAGACGACTAGGGGATGACAATGAGCAGTTCTTC
CDR3aa: CASSEFRRLGDDNEQFF

j_gene: TRBJ2-7
v_gene: TRBV4-1
d_gene: TRBD1
abundance: many
CDR3nt: TGCGCCAGCAGCCATCTCACAGGGGGCAACGAGCAGTACTTC
CDR3aa: CASSHLTGGNEQYF

j_gene: TRBJ1-6
v_gene: TRBV4-1
d_gene: .
abundance: .
CDR3nt: TGCGCCAGCAGCCAAGATCTTAACATGTGGAATAATTCACCCCTCCACTTT
CDR3aa: CASSQDLNMWNNSPLHF

j_gene: TRBJ2-5
v_gene: TRBV7-4
d_gene: TRBD1
abundance: few
CDR3nt: TGTGCCAGCAGCTTATCGTTGGGGACAGGAGAGCAAGAGACCCAGTACTTC
CDR3aa: CASSLSLGTGEQETQYF

j_gene: TRBJ2-3
v_gene: TRBV4-1
d_gene: TRBD2
abundance: .
CDR3nt: TGCGCCAGCAGCCATCCAGGACTAGCGGGAGGGCCCGGTCGGGATACGCAGTATTTT
CDR3aa: CASSHPGLAGGPGRDTQYF

j_gene: TRBJ2-5
v_gene: TRBV2
d_gene: TRBD1
abundance: few
CDR3nt: TGTGCCAGCAGTACCCCAGGGACAGAACAAGAGACCCAGTACTTC
CDR3aa: CASSTPGTEQETQYF

j_gene: TRBJ2-1
v_gene: TRBV15
d_gene: .
abundance: .
CDR3nt: TGTGCCACCAGCACCGGAGGGCCCCTAAGGAATGAGCAGTTCTTC
CDR3aa: CATSTGGPLRNEQFF

j_gene: TRBJ2-7
v_gene: TRBV6-6
d_gene: TRBD2
abundance: few
CDR3nt: TGTGCCAGCACCCCGGGACTAGCAGACTCCTACGAGCAGTACTTC
CDR3aa: CASTPGLADSYEQYF